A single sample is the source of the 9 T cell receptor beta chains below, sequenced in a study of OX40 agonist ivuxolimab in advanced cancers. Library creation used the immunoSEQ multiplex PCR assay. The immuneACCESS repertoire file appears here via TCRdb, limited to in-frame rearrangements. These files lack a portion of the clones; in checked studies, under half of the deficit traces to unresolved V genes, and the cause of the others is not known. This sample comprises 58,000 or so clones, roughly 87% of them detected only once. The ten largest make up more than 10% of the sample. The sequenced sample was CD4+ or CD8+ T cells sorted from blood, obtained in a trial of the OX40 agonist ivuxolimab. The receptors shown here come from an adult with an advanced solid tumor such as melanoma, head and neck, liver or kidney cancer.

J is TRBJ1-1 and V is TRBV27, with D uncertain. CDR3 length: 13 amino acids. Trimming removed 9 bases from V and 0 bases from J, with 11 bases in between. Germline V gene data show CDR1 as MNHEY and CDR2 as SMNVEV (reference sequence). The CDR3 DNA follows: TGTGCCAGTCAGTTTTACATGAACACTGAAGCTTTCTTT. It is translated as CASQFYMNTEAFF.

The CDR3 DNA sequence: TGTGCCAGCAGTCATAGAAAGCAGGCAGGGGGATACCCGGACAATGAGCAGTTCTTC. Residues: CASSHRKQAGGYPDNEQFF. The chain carries TRBV7-6 and TRBJ2-1; the match to TRBD1 covers 7 bases. J lost 5 bases, V lost 6 bases, and 22 bases had no gene match. Germline CDR1 reads SGHVS; CDR2 reads FNYEAQ. CDR3 length: 19 residues.

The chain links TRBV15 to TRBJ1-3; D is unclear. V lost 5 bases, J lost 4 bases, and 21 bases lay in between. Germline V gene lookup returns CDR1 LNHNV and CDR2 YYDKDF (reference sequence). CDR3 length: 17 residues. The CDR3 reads CATSHNLVDRGGNTIYF. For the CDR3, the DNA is TGTGCCACCAGCCATAACCTCGTTGACCGAGGGGGAAACACCATATATTTT.

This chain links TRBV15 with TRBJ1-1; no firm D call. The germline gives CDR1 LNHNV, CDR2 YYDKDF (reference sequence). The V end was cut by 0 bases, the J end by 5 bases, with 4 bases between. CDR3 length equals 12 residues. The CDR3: CATSREVTEAFF. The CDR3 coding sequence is TGTGCCACCAGCAGAGAAGTAACTGAAGCTTTCTTT.

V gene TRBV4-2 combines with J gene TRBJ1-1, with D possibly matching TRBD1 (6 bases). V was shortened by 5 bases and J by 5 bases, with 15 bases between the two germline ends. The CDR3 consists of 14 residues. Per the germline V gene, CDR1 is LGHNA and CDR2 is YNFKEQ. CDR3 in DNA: TGTGCCAGCAGCTGGGCAGGGGAAGAGACTGAAGCTTTCTTT. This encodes CASSWAGEETEAFF.

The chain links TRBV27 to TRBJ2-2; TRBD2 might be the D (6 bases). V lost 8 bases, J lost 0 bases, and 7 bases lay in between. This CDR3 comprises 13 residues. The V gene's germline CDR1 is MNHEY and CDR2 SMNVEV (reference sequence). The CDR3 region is CASGGTNTGELFF. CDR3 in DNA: TGTGCCAGCGGGGGGACGAACACCGGGGAGCTGTTTTTT.

CDR3 nucleotides: TGTGCCAGCAGTTTAGGAGGGGAGACTGAAGCTTTCTTT. Translating gives CASSLGGETEAFF. The genes are TRBV27 and TRBJ1-1; a weak D match, TRBD1 (5 bases). This CDR3 has 13 residues. Germline CDR1 is MNHEY and CDR2 is SMNVEV (reference sequence). V was cut by 2 bases and J by 5 bases, with 9 bases left in between.

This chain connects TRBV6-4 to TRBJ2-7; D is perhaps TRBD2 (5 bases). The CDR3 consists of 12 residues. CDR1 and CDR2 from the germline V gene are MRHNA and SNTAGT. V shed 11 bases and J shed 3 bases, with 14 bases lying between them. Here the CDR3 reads CASPSGVYEQYF. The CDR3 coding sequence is TGTGCCTCGCCCAGCGGAGTCTACGAGCAGTACTTC.

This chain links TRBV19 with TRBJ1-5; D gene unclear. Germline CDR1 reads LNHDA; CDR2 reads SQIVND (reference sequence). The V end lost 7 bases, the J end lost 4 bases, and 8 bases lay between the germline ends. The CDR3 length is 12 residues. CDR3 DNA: TGTGCCAGTAAGGGTGGGAATCAGCCCCAGCATTTT. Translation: CASKGGNQPQHF.